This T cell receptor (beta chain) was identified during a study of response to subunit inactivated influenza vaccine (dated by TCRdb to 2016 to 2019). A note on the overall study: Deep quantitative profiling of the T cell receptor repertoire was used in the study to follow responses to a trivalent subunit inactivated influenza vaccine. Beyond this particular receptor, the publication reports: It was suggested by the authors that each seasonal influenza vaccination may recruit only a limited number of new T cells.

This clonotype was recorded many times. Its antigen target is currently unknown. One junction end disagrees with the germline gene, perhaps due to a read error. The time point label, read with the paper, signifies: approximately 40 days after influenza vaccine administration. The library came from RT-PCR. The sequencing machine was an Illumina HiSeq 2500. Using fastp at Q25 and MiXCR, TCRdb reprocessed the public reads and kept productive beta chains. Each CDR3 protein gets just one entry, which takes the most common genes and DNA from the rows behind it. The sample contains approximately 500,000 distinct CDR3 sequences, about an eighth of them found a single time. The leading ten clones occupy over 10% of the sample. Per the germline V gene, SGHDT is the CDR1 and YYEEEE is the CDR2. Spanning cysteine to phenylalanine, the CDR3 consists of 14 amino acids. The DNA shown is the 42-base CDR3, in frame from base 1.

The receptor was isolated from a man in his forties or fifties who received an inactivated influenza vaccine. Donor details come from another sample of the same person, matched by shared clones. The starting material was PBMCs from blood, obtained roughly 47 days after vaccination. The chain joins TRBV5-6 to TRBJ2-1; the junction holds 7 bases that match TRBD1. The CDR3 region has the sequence CASSLGTEDNEQFF. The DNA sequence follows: TGTGCCAGCAGTTTGGGGACAGAAGACAATGAGCAGTTCTTC.